This T cell receptor (beta chain) appears in the sequencing data of a study of cytotoxic CD8 clonotypes in ibrutinib-treated CLL. Regarding the study as a whole: Treatment left the uncommon public clonotypes either contracted or stable in frequency. At ibrutinib response, clonality increased, and at progression it declined back toward baseline.

The CDR3 has 15 amino acids. Trimming cost V 4 bases and J 4 bases; bases outside gene matches: 7. Germline CDR1 reads SGHRS; CDR2 reads YFSETQ. The data were produced by immunoSEQ multiplex PCR, yet TCRdb's version contains in-frame clones alone and is incomplete. The profile shows some 200,000 clones, approximately 75% of them singletons. As regards this clone: Its antigen is not identified.

This sample comprised PBMCs, obtained after 12 months of ibrutinib treatment. The clonotype originates from a human donor with chronic lymphocytic leukemia. V and J are TRBV5-1 and TRBJ2-1; TRBD1 matches 8 bases. For the CDR3, the DNA is TGCGCCAGCAGCCAGGACAGGGTCGAATACAATGAGCAGTTCTTC. Translated, it gives CASSQDRVEYNEQFF.